A selection of T cell receptor beta chains follows, all from one sample in a study of blood T cell repertoires in COVID-19. Method: immunoSEQ multiplex PCR; TCRdb's copy keeps in-frame clones and lacks some. The profile covers tens of thousands of clones, with 70% to 80% appearing a single time and 40% to 60% taken by the ten largest. What was sequenced was peripheral blood. The receptors were sampled from a human donor in a cohort sampled during active COVID-19. Each CDR3 is given without its conserved first and last residue.

>TRBJ1-5|TRBV19
ASSIPGRQPQH
>TRBJ2-7|TRBV18
ASSLDFAVGSYEQY
>TRBJ2-3|TRBV6-6
ASSYSYTDTQY
>TRBJ2-7|TRBV7-2
ASSLGVGNPSYEQY
>TRBJ1-1|TRBV5-7
ASSQGCAEAF
>TRBJ2-2|TRBV28
ASRFLAGTGELF
>TRBJ2-2|TRBV28
ASTPNPTGELF
>TRBJ1-4|TRBV6-5
ASSLRGGGEKLF
>TRBJ1-1|TRBV3-1/TRBV3-2
ASSPNNPGDEAF
>TRBJ1-4|TRBV18
ASSPGQRKEKLF
>TRBJ1-4|TRBV19
ASSPQGSTNEKLF
>TRBJ1-1|TRBV9
ASSVTPNTEAF
>TRBJ2-7|TRBV28
ASSPTAGRFNEQY
>TRBJ2-5|TRBV9
ASSVGVREGTQY
>TRBJ2-1|TRBV12-3/TRBV12-4
ASSPTRNEQF
>TRBJ2-7|TRBV7-2
ASSRAGAGEQY
>TRBJ2-3|TRBV5-6
ASSLGQGFTDTQY
>TRBJ1-1|TRBV28
ASSWGGGDGAEAF
>TRBJ2-3|TRBV6-5
ASSSAGEASDTQY
>TRBJ2-3|TRBV2
ASRETGLTDTQY
>TRBJ2-7|TRBV5-1
ASSKDRATYEQY
>TRBJ2-2|TRBV4-3
ASSQDVGAALTGELF
>TRBJ2-1|TRBV7-7
ASSLGASGSSEQF
>TRBJ1-1|TRBV27
ASSSSRTPNTEAF
>TRBJ2-3|TRBV5-1
ASSRAGPGGDTQY
>TRBJ2-5|TRBV5-4
ASSLWTNQETQY
>TRBJ2-6|TRBV19
ASSNKRPQGSSGANVLT
>TRBJ1-2|TRBV19
ASSIGTGMDGYT
>TRBJ1-2|TRBV2
ASSAPGTEYGYT
>TRBJ1-1|TRBV28
ASSLKGLEAF
>TRBJ2-7|TRBV30
AWSPEYYEQY
>TRBJ1-6|TRBV18
ASSISEDSPLH